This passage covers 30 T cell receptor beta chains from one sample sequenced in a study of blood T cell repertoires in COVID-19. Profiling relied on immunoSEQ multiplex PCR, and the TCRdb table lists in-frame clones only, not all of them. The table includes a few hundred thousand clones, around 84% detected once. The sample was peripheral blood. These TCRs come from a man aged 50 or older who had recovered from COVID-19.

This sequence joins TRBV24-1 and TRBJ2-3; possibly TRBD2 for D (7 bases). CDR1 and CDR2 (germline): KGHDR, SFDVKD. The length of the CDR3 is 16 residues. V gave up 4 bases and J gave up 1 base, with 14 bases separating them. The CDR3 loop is CATSEGGVGGTDTQYF. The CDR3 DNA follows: TGTGCCACCAGTGAAGGGGGGGTAGGTGGCACAGATACGCAGTATTTT.

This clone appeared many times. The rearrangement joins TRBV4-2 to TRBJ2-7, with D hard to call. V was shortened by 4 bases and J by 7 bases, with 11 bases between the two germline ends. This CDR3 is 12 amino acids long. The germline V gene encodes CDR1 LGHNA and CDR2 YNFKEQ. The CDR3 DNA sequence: TGTGCCAGCAGCCTACAATACGGGGAGCAGTACTTC. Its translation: CASSLQYGEQYF.

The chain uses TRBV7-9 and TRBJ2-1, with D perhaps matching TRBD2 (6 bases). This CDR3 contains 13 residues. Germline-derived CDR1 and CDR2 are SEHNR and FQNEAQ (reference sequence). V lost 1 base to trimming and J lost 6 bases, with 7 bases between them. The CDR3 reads CASSLGGANEQFF. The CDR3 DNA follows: TGTGCCAGCAGCTTAGGCGGGGCCAATGAGCAGTTCTTC.

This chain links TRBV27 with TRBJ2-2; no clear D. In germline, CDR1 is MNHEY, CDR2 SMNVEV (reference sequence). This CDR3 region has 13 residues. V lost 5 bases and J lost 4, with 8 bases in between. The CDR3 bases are TGTGCCAGCAGTCTTCGTTCCACCGGGGAGCTGTTTTTT. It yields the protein CASSLRSTGELFF.

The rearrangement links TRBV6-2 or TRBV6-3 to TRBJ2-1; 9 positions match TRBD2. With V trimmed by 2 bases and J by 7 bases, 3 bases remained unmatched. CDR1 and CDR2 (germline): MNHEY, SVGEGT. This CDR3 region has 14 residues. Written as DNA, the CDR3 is TGTGCCAGCAGTTACCAGGGACTAGCAAATGAGCAGTTCTTC. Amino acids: CASSYQGLANEQFF.

The CDR3 spells CASSGIPGQGSGYTF. As DNA, the CDR3 is TGCGCCAGCAGTGGGATTCCGGGACAGGGGTCTGGCTACACCTTC. The rearrangement joins TRBV10-2 to TRBJ1-2, with TRBD1 matching 10 bases. Unmatched junction bases numbered 9, after V lost 4 bases and J lost 7 bases. CDR3 length: 15 residues. Germline assignment: CDR1 WSHSY and CDR2 SAAADI.

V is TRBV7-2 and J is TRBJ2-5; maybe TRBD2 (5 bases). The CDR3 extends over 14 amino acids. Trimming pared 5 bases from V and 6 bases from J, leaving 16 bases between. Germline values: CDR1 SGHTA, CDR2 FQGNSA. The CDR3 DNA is TGTGCCAGCAGCGCCGACCCTAGCCGGAAGACCCAGTACTTC. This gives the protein CASSADPSRKTQYF.

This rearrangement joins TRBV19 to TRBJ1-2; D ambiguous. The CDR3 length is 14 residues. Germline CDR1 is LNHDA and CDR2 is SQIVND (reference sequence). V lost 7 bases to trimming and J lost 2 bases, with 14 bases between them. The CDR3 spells CASMSSAGNYGYTF. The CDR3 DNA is TGTGCCAGTATGAGTAGTGCGGGGAACTATGGCTACACCTTC.

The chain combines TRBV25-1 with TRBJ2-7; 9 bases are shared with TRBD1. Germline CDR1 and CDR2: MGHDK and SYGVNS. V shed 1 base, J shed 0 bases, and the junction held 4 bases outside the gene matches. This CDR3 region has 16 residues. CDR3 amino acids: CASSEWGTGTSYEQYF. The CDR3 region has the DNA TGTGCCAGCAGTGAATGGGGGACAGGGACCTCCTACGAGCAGTACTTC.

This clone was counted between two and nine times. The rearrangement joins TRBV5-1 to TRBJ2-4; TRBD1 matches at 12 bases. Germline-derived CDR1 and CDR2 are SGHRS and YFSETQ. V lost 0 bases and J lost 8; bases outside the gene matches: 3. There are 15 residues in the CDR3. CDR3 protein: CASSLEGQGADIQYF. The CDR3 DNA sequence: TGCGCCAGCAGCTTGGAGGGACAGGGGGCGGACATTCAGTACTTC.

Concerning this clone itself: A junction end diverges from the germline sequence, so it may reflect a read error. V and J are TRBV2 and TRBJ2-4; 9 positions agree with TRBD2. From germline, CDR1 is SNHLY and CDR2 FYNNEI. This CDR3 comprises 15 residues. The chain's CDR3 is CASSQSGLAQNIQYF. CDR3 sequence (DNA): TGTGCCAGCAGCCAATCGGGACTAGCCCAAAACATTCAGTACTTC.

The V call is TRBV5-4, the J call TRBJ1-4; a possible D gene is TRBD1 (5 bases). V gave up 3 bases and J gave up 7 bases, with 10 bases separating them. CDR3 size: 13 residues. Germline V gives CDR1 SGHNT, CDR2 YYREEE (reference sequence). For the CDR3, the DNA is TGTGCCAGCAGCTGGGACGGGGGTGAAAAACTGTTTTTT. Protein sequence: CASSWDGGEKLFF.

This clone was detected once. CDR3 protein: CATTDWGAGQETQYF. The CDR3 DNA is TGTGCCACCACGGATTGGGGAGCCGGGCAAGAGACCCAGTACTTC. The chain has TRBV19 and TRBJ2-5, with D possibly TRBD2 on 5 matching bases. Germline CDR1 LNHDA, CDR2 SQIVND (reference sequence). This CDR3 is 15 amino acids long. Trimming left V 10 bases short and J 2 bases short, with 20 bases between.

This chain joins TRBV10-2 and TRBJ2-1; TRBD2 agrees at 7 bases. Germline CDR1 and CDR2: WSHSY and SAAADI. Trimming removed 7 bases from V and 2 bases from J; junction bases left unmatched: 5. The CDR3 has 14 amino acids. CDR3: CASIPSGPYNEQFF. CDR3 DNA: TGCGCCAGCATACCTAGCGGCCCCTACAATGAGCAGTTCTTC.

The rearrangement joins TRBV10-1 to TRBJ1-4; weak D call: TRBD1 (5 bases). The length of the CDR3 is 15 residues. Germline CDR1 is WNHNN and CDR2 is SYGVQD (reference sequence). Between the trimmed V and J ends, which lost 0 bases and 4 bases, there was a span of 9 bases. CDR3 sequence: CASSESGRINEKLFF. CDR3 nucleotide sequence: TGCGCCAGCAGTGAGTCGGGGCGGATTAATGAAAAACTGTTTTTT.

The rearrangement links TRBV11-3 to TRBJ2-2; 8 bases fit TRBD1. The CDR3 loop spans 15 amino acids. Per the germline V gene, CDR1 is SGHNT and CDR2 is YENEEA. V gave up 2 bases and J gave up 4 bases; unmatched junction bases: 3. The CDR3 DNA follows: TGTGCCAGCAGCTTACAGGGGGCGTTCACCGGGGAGCTGTTTTTT. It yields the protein CASSLQGAFTGELFF.

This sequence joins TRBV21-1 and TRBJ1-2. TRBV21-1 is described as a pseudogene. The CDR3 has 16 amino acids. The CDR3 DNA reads TGTGCCAGCAGCAAAGGGGGAGAGGAGACTAACTATGGCTACACCTTC. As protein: CASSKGGEETNYGYTF.

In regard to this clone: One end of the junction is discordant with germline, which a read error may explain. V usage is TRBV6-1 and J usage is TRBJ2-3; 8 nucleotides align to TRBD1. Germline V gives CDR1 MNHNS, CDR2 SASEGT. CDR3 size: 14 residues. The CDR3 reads CASSDTGGPETQYF. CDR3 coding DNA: TGTGCCAGCAGTGATACAGGGGGACCAGAGACGCAGTATTTT.

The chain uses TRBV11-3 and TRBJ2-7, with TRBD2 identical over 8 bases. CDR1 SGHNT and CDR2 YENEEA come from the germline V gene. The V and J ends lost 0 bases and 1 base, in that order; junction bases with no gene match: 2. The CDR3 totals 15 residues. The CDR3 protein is CASSLEREASYEQYF. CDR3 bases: TGTGCCAGCAGCTTAGAGCGGGAGGCTTCCTACGAGCAGTACTTC. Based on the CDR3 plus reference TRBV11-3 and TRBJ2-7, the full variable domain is EAGVVQSPRYKIIEKKQPVAFWCNPISGHNTLYWYLQNLGQGPELLIRYENEEAVDDSQLPKDRFSAERLKGVDSTLKIQPAELGDSAVYLCASSLEREASYEQYFGPGTRLTVT.

The CDR3 region is CASSQLAGAFTGELFF. The CDR3 DNA reads TGTGCCAGCAGTCAACTAGCGGGAGCTTTCACCGGGGAGCTGTTTTTT. The chain employs TRBV2 and TRBJ2-2; TRBD2 matches 11 bases. Germline CDR1 and CDR2: SNHLY and FYNNEI. This CDR3 region has 16 residues. Trimming took 5 bases from V and 4 from J; bases not matched to a gene: 6.

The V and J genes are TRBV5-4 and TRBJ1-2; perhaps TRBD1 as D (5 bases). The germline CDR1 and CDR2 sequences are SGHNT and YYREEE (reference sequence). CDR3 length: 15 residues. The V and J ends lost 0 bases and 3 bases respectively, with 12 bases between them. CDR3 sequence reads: CASSLEGKGDYGYTF. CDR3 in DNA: TGTGCCAGCAGCTTGGAAGGGAAAGGGGACTATGGCTACACCTTC.

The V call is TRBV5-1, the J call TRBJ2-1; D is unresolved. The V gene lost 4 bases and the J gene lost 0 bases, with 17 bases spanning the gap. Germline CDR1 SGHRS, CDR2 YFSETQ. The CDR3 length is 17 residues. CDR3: CASSLTKHWSSYNEQFF. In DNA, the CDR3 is TGCGCCAGCAGCCTAACCAAACACTGGAGCTCCTACAATGAGCAGTTCTTC. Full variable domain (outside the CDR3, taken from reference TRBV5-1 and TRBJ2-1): KAGVTQTPRYLIKTRGQQVTLSCSPISGHRSVSWYQQTPGQGLQFLFEYFSETQRNKGNFPGRFSGRQFSNSRSEMNVSTLELGDSALYLCASSLTKHWSSYNEQFFGPGTRLTVL.

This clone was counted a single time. In nucleotides, the CDR3 is TGTGCCAGTACATTACGGGATAGCAATCAGCCCCAGCATTTT. It codes for CASTLRDSNQPQHF. V usage is TRBV19 and J usage is TRBJ1-5; D remains ambiguous. CDR3 size: 14 residues. Germline V lookup: CDR1 LNHDA, CDR2 SQIVND (reference sequence). V was cut by 7 bases and J by 0 bases, with 10 bases left in between.

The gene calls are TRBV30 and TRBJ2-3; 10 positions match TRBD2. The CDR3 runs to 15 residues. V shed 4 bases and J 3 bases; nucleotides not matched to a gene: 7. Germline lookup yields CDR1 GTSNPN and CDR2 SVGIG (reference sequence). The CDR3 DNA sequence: TGTGCCTGGAAGAGACTAGCGGGCCTGACAGATACGCAGTATTTT. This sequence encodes CAWKRLAGLTDTQYF.

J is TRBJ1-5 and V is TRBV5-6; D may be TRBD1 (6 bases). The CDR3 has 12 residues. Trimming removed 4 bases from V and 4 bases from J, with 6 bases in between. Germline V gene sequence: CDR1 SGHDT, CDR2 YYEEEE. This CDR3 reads CASSDRNQPQHF. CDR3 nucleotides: TGTGCCAGCAGCGACAGGAATCAGCCCCAGCATTTT. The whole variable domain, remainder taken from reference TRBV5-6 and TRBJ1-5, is DAGVTQSPTHLIKTRGQQVTLRCSPKSGHDTVSWYQQALGQGPQFIFQYYEEEERQRGNFPDRFSGHQFPNYSSELNVNALLLGDSALYLCASSDRNQPQHFGDGTRLSIL.

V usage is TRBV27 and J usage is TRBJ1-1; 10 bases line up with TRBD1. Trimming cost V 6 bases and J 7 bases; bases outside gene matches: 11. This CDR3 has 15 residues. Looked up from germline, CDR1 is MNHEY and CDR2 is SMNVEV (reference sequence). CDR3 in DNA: TGTGCCAGCAGAAAGACAGGGGGCGTACAGTATGAAGCTTTCTTT. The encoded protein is CASRKTGGVQYEAFF.

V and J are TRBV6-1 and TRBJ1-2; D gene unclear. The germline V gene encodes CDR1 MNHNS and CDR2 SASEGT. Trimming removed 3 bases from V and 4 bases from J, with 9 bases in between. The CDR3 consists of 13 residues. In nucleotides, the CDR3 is TGTGCCAGCAGTGAGGGCAGAGCCTATGGCTACACCTTC. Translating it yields CASSEGRAYGYTF.

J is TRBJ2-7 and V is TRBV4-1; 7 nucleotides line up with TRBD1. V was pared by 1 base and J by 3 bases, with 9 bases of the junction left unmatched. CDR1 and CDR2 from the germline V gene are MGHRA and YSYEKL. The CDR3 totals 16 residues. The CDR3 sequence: CASSQAADRQLYEQYF. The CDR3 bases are TGCGCCAGCAGCCAAGCTGCGGACAGGCAACTCTACGAGCAGTACTTC.

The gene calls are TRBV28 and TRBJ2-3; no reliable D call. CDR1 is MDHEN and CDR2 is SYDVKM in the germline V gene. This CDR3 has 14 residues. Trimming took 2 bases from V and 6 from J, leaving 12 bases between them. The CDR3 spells CASSLNWFADTQYF. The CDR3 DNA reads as TGTGCCAGCAGTTTAAACTGGTTCGCCGATACGCAGTATTTT.

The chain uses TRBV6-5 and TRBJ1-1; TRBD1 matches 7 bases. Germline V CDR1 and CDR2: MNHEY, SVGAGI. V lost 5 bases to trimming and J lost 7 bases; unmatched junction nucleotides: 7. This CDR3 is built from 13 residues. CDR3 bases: TGTGCCAGCAGTAGACAGGGTGGTTATGAAGCTTTCTTT. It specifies CASSRQGGYEAFF.